These T cell receptor beta chains were read from a single sample in a study of T cell responses to AZD1222 COVID-19 vaccine. Clones were read by immunoSEQ multiplex PCR, and TCRdb kept only the in-frame ones, dropping some. The sample lists 100,000 to 150,000 clones, less than 90% seen once, with about 10% in the top ten. The sequencing used peripheral blood, collected on day 0 of AZD1222 vaccination. These receptors came from an adult in good health. CDR3s include the opening cysteine and the closing phenylalanine or tryptophan. D genes are given only for firm matches. Clone size is shown for a subset of rows, as once, few, many or a class of expanded clone.

abundance: .
v_gene: TRBV7-9
j_gene: TRBJ2-7
d_gene: .
CDR3nt: TGTGCCAGCAGCTTGGGTCGGTCCTACGAGCAGTACTTC
CDR3aa: CASSLGRSYEQYF

abundance: .
v_gene: TRBV5-6
j_gene: TRBJ1-6
d_gene: .
CDR3nt: TGTGCCAGCAGCAGCCCTGTGATGTCCTATAATTCACCCCTCCACTTT
CDR3aa: CASSSPVMSYNSPLHF

abundance: few
v_gene: TRBV11-2
j_gene: TRBJ2-1
d_gene: TRBD2
CDR3nt: TGTGCCAGCAGCTCGACTAGCGACCCCTACAATGAGCAGTTCTTC
CDR3aa: CASSSTSDPYNEQFF

abundance: .
v_gene: TRBV7-9
j_gene: TRBJ2-3
d_gene: TRBD2
CDR3nt: TGTGCCAGCAGCTCGAGATGGGGGACTAGTGGCACAGATACGCAGTATTTT
CDR3aa: CASSSRWGTSGTDTQYF

abundance: .
v_gene: TRBV6-2/TRBV6-3
j_gene: TRBJ2-3
d_gene: TRBD1
CDR3nt: TGTGCCAGCAGTTACTCCTTGACAGGGGGCAGCACAGATACGCAGTATTTT
CDR3aa: CASSYSLTGGSTDTQYF

abundance: .
v_gene: TRBV18
j_gene: TRBJ1-2
d_gene: .
CDR3nt: TGTGCCAGCTCACCTCGAAGGGGGAGAACAGGCGATGGCTACACCTTC
CDR3aa: CASSPRRGRTGDGYTF

abundance: .
v_gene: TRBV5-1
j_gene: TRBJ2-5
d_gene: .
CDR3nt: TGCGCCAGCAGCTTGGCCGGGACACCTGGCCAAGAGACCCAGTACTTC
CDR3aa: CASSLAGTPGQETQYF

abundance: .
v_gene: TRBV5-6
j_gene: TRBJ2-7
d_gene: .
CDR3nt: TGTGCCAGCAGCTTGGTAGGGGACGAGCAGTACTTC
CDR3aa: CASSLVGDEQYF

abundance: .
v_gene: TRBV5-4
j_gene: TRBJ2-3
d_gene: .
CDR3nt: TGTGCCAGCAGCTTGTTTAGGGATGGGAGTGATACGCAGTATTTT
CDR3aa: CASSLFRDGSDTQYF

abundance: .
v_gene: TRBV5-1
j_gene: TRBJ2-7
d_gene: .
CDR3nt: TGCGCCAGCAGCTTGGGATCAGGGGTCTATATTTCGTACTTC
CDR3aa: CASSLGSGVYISYF

abundance: .
v_gene: TRBV6-1
j_gene: TRBJ1-4
d_gene: .
CDR3nt: TGTGCCAGCAGTGAAGATCTGGTCCTGAGCGAAAAACTGTTTTTT
CDR3aa: CASSEDLVLSEKLFF

abundance: .
v_gene: TRBV12-3/TRBV12-4
j_gene: TRBJ1-1
d_gene: .
CDR3nt: TGTGCCAGCAGTTTCTCTCTGGGCACTGAAGCTTTCTTT
CDR3aa: CASSFSLGTEAFF

abundance: .
v_gene: TRBV18
j_gene: TRBJ1-5
d_gene: .
CDR3nt: TGTGCCAGCTCACCAGTCAGCAATCAGCCCCAGCATTTT
CDR3aa: CASSPVSNQPQHF

abundance: .
v_gene: TRBV4-3
j_gene: TRBJ2-7
d_gene: .
CDR3nt: TGCGCCAGCAGCCAGTTACTAGTAAATCCTCTCGAGCAGTACTTC
CDR3aa: CASSQLLVNPLEQYF

abundance: .
v_gene: TRBV4-1
j_gene: TRBJ2-1
d_gene: TRBD2
CDR3nt: TGCGCCAGCAGCCCAGCGGGAAACTACAATGAGCAGTTCTTC
CDR3aa: CASSPAGNYNEQFF

abundance: .
v_gene: TRBV19
j_gene: TRBJ2-7
d_gene: .
CDR3nt: TGTGCCAGTAGTCCGACCGGGGCCTACGAGCAGTACTTC
CDR3aa: CASSPTGAYEQYF

abundance: .
v_gene: TRBV5-1
j_gene: TRBJ1-1
d_gene: .
CDR3nt: TGCGCCAGCAGCTTGGTAGGGGGTAGTGCTGAAGCTTTCTTT
CDR3aa: CASSLVGGSAEAFF

abundance: .
v_gene: TRBV7-2
j_gene: TRBJ1-2
d_gene: .
CDR3nt: TGTGCCAGCAGCTTAGGACCCGGGTTTGGCTACACCTTC
CDR3aa: CASSLGPGFGYTF

abundance: once
v_gene: TRBV5-3
j_gene: TRBJ2-1
d_gene: TRBD1
CDR3nt: TGTGCCAGAAGCCCAATTCCCCCCGACAGGGTAGCCCACAATGAGCAGTTCTTC
CDR3aa: CARSPIPPDRVAHNEQFF

abundance: .
v_gene: TRBV28
j_gene: TRBJ1-2
d_gene: TRBD1
CDR3nt: TGTGCCAGCAGTTTAAGACAGGGGGATAATGGCTACACCTTC
CDR3aa: CASSLRQGDNGYTF

abundance: .
v_gene: TRBV24-1
j_gene: TRBJ2-1
d_gene: .
CDR3nt: TGTGCCACCACCCTGAGGCGGTCCGGGGGTAATGAGCAGTTCTTC
CDR3aa: CATTLRRSGGNEQFF

abundance: once
v_gene: TRBV11-2
j_gene: TRBJ2-7
d_gene: TRBD1
CDR3nt: TGTGCCAGCAGCCCGAACGGACAGGGCTCCGGCGAGCAGTACTTC
CDR3aa: CASSPNGQGSGEQYF